These 18 T cell receptor beta chains came from one sample sequenced in a study of T cells after posttransplantation cyclophosphamide. Cyclophosphamide on days +3 and +4 followed busulfan-fludarabine conditioning and a marrow graft. Repertoires were generated with immunoSEQ multiplex PCR, while TCRdb's copy carries only in-frame clones and drops some. Sampling found about 6,700 clones, none seen once. Sequenced here: PBMCs, sampled after an allogeneic stem cell transplant with post-transplant cyclophosphamide. Source of these receptors: a male patient in his thirties who received an allogeneic stem cell transplant from an unrelated donor, was CMV-positive, and had acute and chronic GVHD. Some T cells may possibly be graft donor cells.

This clone was observed at least ten times. V and J are TRBV7-2 and TRBJ1-2; 8 nucleotides line up with TRBD1. J was trimmed by 7 bases and V by 5 bases; bases with no gene match: 9. Germline V gene sequence: CDR1 SGHTA, CDR2 FQGNSA. This CDR3 contains 14 residues. This CDR3 reads CASSPVRTGSGYTF. CDR3 sequence (DNA): TGTGCCAGCAGCCCCGTTCGGACAGGGAGTGGCTACACCTTC.

This clone was detected many times. This chain joins TRBV7-2 and TRBJ2-5; weak D call: TRBD2 (5 bases). V lost 5 bases to trimming and J lost 5 bases, with 21 bases between them. Germline V CDR1 and CDR2: SGHTA, FQGNSA. CDR3 length equals 16 residues. The CDR3, as DNA: TGTGCCAGCAGCCCCCCCGGCCGGGGTAGGGTGGAGACCCAGTACTTC. This translates into CASSPPGRGRVETQYF. Full variable domain (missing parts from reference TRBV7-2 and TRBJ2-5): GAGVSQSPSNKVTEKGKDVELRCDPISGHTALYWYRQSLGQGLEFLIYFQGNSAPDKSGLPSDRFSAERTGGSVSTLTIQRTQQEDSAVYLCASSPPGRGRVETQYFGPGTRLLVL.

This clone came up many times. This rearrangement joins TRBV30 to TRBJ1-5; the match to TRBD1 covers 11 bases. V lost 0 bases, J lost 5 bases, and 15 bases stayed unmatched. There are 19 residues in the CDR3. Germline CDR1 and CDR2: GTSNPN and SVGIG (reference sequence). CDR3 sequence reads: CAWSVMGTGGSEADQPQHF. The CDR3 DNA is TGTGCCTGGAGTGTAATGGGGACAGGGGGGTCCGAGGCGGATCAGCCCCAGCATTTT.

This clone was seen at least ten times. This chain connects TRBV11-3 to TRBJ1-1; tentative D call: TRBD1 (6 bases). Trimming cost V 2 bases and J 8 bases, with 15 bases left between them. CDR3 length equals 14 residues. Germline CDR1 SGHNT, CDR2 YENEEA. The chain's CDR3 is CASSLMWTEGEAFF. In DNA form, the CDR3 reads TGTGCCAGCAGCTTAATGTGGACAGAGGGAGAAGCTTTCTTT.

In this sample, this clone is large. V is TRBV6-5 and J is TRBJ1-1; possible D gene TRBD1, 5 bases. Germline-derived CDR1 and CDR2 are MNHEY and SVGAGI. The CDR3 is made up of 15 amino acids. Trimming shortened V by 0 bases and J by 1 base, and 9 bases separated the two germline ends. CDR3 sequence reads: CASSYSDSGNTEAFF. CDR3 bases: TGTGCCAGCAGTTACTCTGACAGTGGGAACACTGAAGCTTTCTTT.

This clone came up many times. This chain connects TRBV5-1 to TRBJ2-1; 10 bases match TRBD1. CDR3 size: 15 residues. Germline CDR1 reads SGHRS; CDR2 reads YFSETQ. V was clipped by 4 bases and J by 3 bases; unmatched bases: 4. DNA of the CDR3: TGCGCCAGCAGCGCGGACAGGGGGAGCTACAATGAGCAGTTCTTC. Its translation: CASSADRGSYNEQFF.

In its sample, this clone ranks as medium-sized. The chain employs TRBV2 and TRBJ2-2; D is unclear. The CDR3 is 14 amino acids. Germline CDR1 SNHLY, CDR2 FYNNEI. V was shortened by 5 bases and J by 6 bases, with 13 bases between the two germline ends. DNA for the CDR3: TGTGCCAGCAGTTCCGTAGGTGGGCCCGGGGAGCTGTTTTTT. Its protein is CASSSVGGPGELFF.

The table lists this clone with many counts. The rearrangement links TRBV19 to TRBJ1-2, with a tentative D call TRBD1 (6 bases). CDR1 and CDR2 (germline): LNHDA, SQIVND (reference sequence). This CDR3 is 13 amino acids long. Trimming removed 9 bases at V and 8 bases at J, with 19 bases between. The CDR3 region has the DNA TGTGCCAGCTTATGGGCGGGGGGCAACGGCTACACCTTC. Translated: CASLWAGGNGYTF.

There are a few counts of this clone. The chain joins TRBV11-3 to TRBJ2-7; 8 nucleotides agree with TRBD2. CDR1 and CDR2 from the germline V gene are SGHNT and YENEEA. Trimming at V came to 2 bases and at J to 3 bases, leaving 6 bases not matched to a gene. The CDR3 runs 15 residues. The CDR3 DNA follows: TGTGCCAGCAGCTTAACGGGACTAGGAGACTACGAGCAGTACTTC. Protein sequence: CASSLTGLGDYEQYF.

This clone was counted at least ten times. The V call is TRBV5-1, the J call TRBJ2-5; D may be TRBD2 (6 bases). The CDR3 extends over 15 amino acids. Germline V lookup: CDR1 SGHRS, CDR2 YFSETQ. Trimming pared 4 bases from V and 6 bases from J, leaving 19 bases between. The CDR3 DNA sequence: TGCGCCAGCAGCATTGGGTTGGGGAGGATGCAGACCCAGTACTTC. Translating gives CASSIGLGRMQTQYF.

This clone qualifies as medium-sized. The chain is built from TRBV4-3 and TRBJ1-1; D perhaps matches TRBD1 (6 bases). CDR3 length equals 13 residues. Looked up from germline, CDR1 is LGHNA and CDR2 is YSLEER. Trimming stripped 6 bases from V and 1 base from J, with 9 bases between. CDR3 protein: CASSQTGNTEAFF. The CDR3 DNA is TGCGCCAGCAGTCAGACAGGGAACACTGAAGCTTTCTTT.

This clone was observed at least ten times. Here the CDR3 DNA reads TGTGCCAGCAGCTTAGCGATAGGCAGGCTTCACGAGCAGTACTTC. Amino acids: CASSLAIGRLHEQYF. The chain couples TRBV7-6 to TRBJ2-7; D unclear. The V and J ends lost 0 bases and 5 bases respectively, with 14 bases between them. Germline V gives CDR1 SGHVS, CDR2 FNYEAQ. The CDR3 consists of 15 residues.

This clone counts as medium-sized. This chain links TRBV11-3 with TRBJ2-5; 7 nucleotides agree with TRBD1. The CDR3 loop spans 14 amino acids. The germline V gene has CDR1 SGHNT and CDR2 YENEEA. With 5 bases clipped from V and 4 bases from J, the junction kept 7 bases outside the gene matches. CDR3 DNA sequence: TGTGCCAGCAGCCTTGCGACAGGGAGAGAGACCCAGTACTTC. Translated: CASSLATGRETQYF.

This clone came up many times. The CDR3 DNA follows: TGTGCCAGCAGCCCGGGACAGGGGGTAGGGGCCAACGTCCTGACTTTC. Protein: CASSPGQGVGANVLTF. This chain links TRBV11-3 with TRBJ2-6, with 11 positions matching TRBD1. The CDR3 is made up of 16 amino acids. Germline CDR1 reads SGHNT; CDR2 reads YENEEA. Trimming at V came to 5 bases and at J to 4 bases, leaving 4 bases not matched to a gene.

This clone qualifies as medium-sized. The rearrangement uses TRBV14 and TRBJ2-7; perhaps TRBD1 as D (6 bases). The CDR3 extends over 13 amino acids. Germline loops: CDR1 SGHDN, CDR2 FVKESK. Deletions cut 9 bases from V and 0 bases from J, with 12 bases between. The CDR3 spells CARKQGRSYEQYF. As DNA, the CDR3 is TGTGCCAGGAAACAGGGCCGCTCCTACGAGCAGTACTTC.

This clone was counted ten times or more. The rearrangement uses TRBV9 and TRBJ1-4, with unresolved D. The CDR3 contains 15 residues. Trimming removed 0 bases at V and 5 bases at J, with 11 bases between. The germline gives CDR1 SGDLS, CDR2 YYNGEE. CDR3: CASSVAGRMNEKLFF. CDR3 coding DNA: TGTGCCAGCAGCGTAGCAGGCAGGATGAATGAAAAACTGTTTTTT.

There are many counts of this clone. The chain employs TRBV5-1 and TRBJ2-5; 7 nucleotides line up with TRBD2. Germline values: CDR1 SGHRS, CDR2 YFSETQ. The length of the CDR3 is 15 residues. Trimming cost V 4 bases and J 4 bases; bases outside gene matches: 10. CDR3 region: CASSHTRGEGETQYF. The CDR3 region has the DNA TGCGCCAGCAGCCACACTAGAGGGGAGGGAGAGACCCAGTACTTC. Together with reference TRBV5-1 and TRBJ2-5, the CDR3 gives the full variable domain: KAGVTQTPRYLIKTRGQQVTLSCSPISGHRSVSWYQQTPGQGLQFLFEYFSETQRNKGNFPGRFSGRQFSNSRSEMNVSTLELGDSALYLCASSHTRGEGETQYFGPGTRLLVL.

This clone was seen at least ten times. The chain uses TRBV29-1 and TRBJ2-5, with 11 bases lining up with TRBD1. The V gene's germline CDR1 is SQVTM and CDR2 ANQGSEA. The CDR3 sequence is 14 residues long. Trimming took 4 bases from V and 13 from J; bases not matched to a gene: 14. The CDR3 is CSVGSLGQGAMRYF. The CDR3 DNA reads TGCAGCGTTGGAAGCTTAGGACAGGGGGCGATGAGGTACTTC. Combining the CDR3 with reference TRBV29-1 and TRBJ2-5 gives the whole variable domain SAVISQKPSRDICQRGTSLTIQCQVDSQVTMMFWYRQQPGQSLTLIATANQGSEATYESGFVIDKFPISRPNLTFSTLTVSNMSPEDSSIYLCSVGSLGQGAMRYFGPGTRLLVL.